Listed here is a single T cell receptor (beta chain). Antigen: not known. The sample comes from a study of shared clonotypes between healthy human individuals. Study-wide results and limits: How much donors shared clonotypes was expected to be affected by sequencing depth.

Positive CCR7 selection of CD45RO-negative cells yielded the naive CD8 cells, and terminally differentiated effector memory CD45RA+ cells were excluded. The CDR3 consists of 18 residues. Germline V lookup: CDR1 SEHNR, CDR2 FQNEAQ (reference sequence). V was trimmed by 5 bases and J by 0 bases, leaving 22 bases between them. Replicate PCRs from sorted subsets contained about 200 ng DNA, which is tens of thousands of T cell genomes. The method was immunoSEQ multiplex PCR; TCRdb's version includes in-frame clones alone and lacks a portion of them. The table records about 2.1 million clones, just over 90% of them present only once.

The sequence came from a man aged 18 to 30 in good health. Some clones in this sample may be carry-over from other donors' samples. Sequences were obtained from naive CD8+ T cells from PBMCs. The chain joins TRBV7-9 to TRBJ1-1, with a tentative D call TRBD1 (6 bases). The CDR3 region is CASSQPGQGKPMNTEAFF. CDR3 nucleotide sequence: TGTGCCAGCAGCCAACCGGGACAAGGCAAACCCATGAACACTGAAGCTTTCTTT.